The source of this TCR beta chain is a study of shared clonotypes between healthy human individuals. General study findings and limits: Non-shared clonotypes had lower generation probabilities than those shared by all four donors.

Terminally differentiated effector memory CD45RA+ cells were left out of the naive CD8 fraction, which was CD45RO-negative and positively selected for CCR7. Remarks on this clone: What it binds is unknown.

About 30,000 T cell genomes, or approximately 200 ng DNA, went into the sorted-subset replicate PCRs. Original methodology: ImmunoSEQ only sent back junction sequences with no quality scores, so filtering was done differently. Sequencing used immunoSEQ multiplex PCR; TCRdb keeps in-frame clones, though not all of them. V and J calls and clone size are as listed in that table; D and trimming were resolved from the DNA. The table records under 1 million clones, about 97% of them present only once. The V and J ends lost 5 bases and 0 bases, in that order; junction bases with no gene match: 8. Germline CDR1 and CDR2: LNHDA and SQIVND (reference sequence). The CDR3 contains 17 residues.

This TCR came from a man between 25 and 39 years old in good health. The gene calls are TRBV19 and TRBJ2-1; 9 positions agree with TRBD2. Material: naive CD8+ T cells sorted from blood. Here the CDR3 DNA reads TGTGCCAGTAGTGAGACTAGCGGCGCCGACTCCTACAATGAGCAGTTCTTC. It yields the protein CASSETSGADSYNEQFF.